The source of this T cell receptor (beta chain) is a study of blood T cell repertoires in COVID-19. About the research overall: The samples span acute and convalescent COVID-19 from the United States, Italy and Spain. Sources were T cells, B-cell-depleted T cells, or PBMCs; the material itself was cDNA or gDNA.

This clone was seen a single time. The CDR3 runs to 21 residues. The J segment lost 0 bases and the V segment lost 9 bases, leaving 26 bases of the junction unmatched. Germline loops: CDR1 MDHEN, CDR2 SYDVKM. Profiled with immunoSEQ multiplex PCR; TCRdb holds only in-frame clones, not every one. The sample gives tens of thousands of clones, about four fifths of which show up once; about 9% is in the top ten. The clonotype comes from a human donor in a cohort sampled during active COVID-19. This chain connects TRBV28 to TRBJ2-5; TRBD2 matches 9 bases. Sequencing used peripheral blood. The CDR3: CARDLGAGGPPHVLYQETQYF. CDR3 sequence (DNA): TGTGCCAGAGACCTAGGGGCGGGGGGGCCCCCCCACGTACTTTACCAAGAGACCCAGTACTTC.